This T cell receptor (beta chain) comes out of a study of T cells expressing NK-cell markers. Looking at the study overall: Eight donors were sequenced, of whom seven were HCMV-seropositive, while the remaining one was HCMV-seronegative. Broader study findings: Dominant NKG2C+ clonotypes accounted for roughly 1.0-7.0% of CD8+ T cells in about six donors.

Concerning this clonotype: The antigen remains undetermined.

Reprocessing the 5' RACE reads, TCRdb reports a single entry for every CDR3 protein and omits DNA. The sample is made up of roughly 300,000 distinct CDR3 sequences, and the top ten hold 3.5% to 5% of it. The source is a woman between 18 and 69 years old in good health. Sequenced material: blood T cells: a sorted CD56 or NKG2C T cell subset, CD4+ or CD8+ T cells, or bulk PBMC T cells (not recorded which).

CDR3 amino acids: CSARNSATPQETQYF. The chain employs TRBV20-1 and TRBJ2-5. From germline, CDR1 is DFQATT and CDR2 SNEGSKA (reference sequence). The CDR3 spans 15 residues.